The clone carrying this T cell receptor beta chain was detected only a few times. This entry belongs to a study of patients and donors after allogeneic stem cell transplantation. This CDR3 region has 12 residues. Trimming stripped 6 bases from V and 4 bases from J, with 9 bases between. From germline, CDR1 is SGHDT and CDR2 YYEEEE. TCRdb re-analysed the RT-PCR reads in MiXCR, keeping a single row per CDR3 protein. The table includes over 350,000 distinct CDR3 sequences, roughly 16% detected once. The sequence derives from a human donor who was either an allogeneic HSCT recipient or a stem cell or donor lymphocyte infusion donor (not recorded which). It is not recorded whose cells these are; they may come from a transplant donor. This chain uses TRBV5-6 with TRBJ2-3; D possibly matches TRBD1 or TRBD2 (5 bases each). Sequencing was carried out using blood, either unsorted or a sorted T cell fraction (not recorded which). This CDR3 reads CASTQGADTQYF. CDR3 in DNA: TGTGCCAGCACCCAGGGAGCAGATACGCAGTATTTT.